A single sample gave rise to the 4 T cell receptor beta chains below, sequenced in a study of radiotherapy plus CTLA-4 blockade in lung cancer. Produced via immunoSEQ multiplex PCR; TCRdb's table is partial and in-frame only. In the table there are over 50,000 clones, 65% to 80% of which are singletons. This sample comprised peripheral blood, obtained from a patient treated with radiotherapy plus ipilimumab. Receptor source: a human donor with non-small cell lung cancer who had a complete response to radiotherapy plus ipilimumab.

The chain has TRBV4-1 and TRBJ2-5, with 14 bases fitting TRBD2. CDR1 is MGHRA, CDR2 YSYEKL, per germline. The V gene end was trimmed by 4 bases and the J gene end by 0 bases; junction bases not matched to a gene: 13. The CDR3 is 20 amino acids. CDR3 protein: CASSPPPGLAGAKYQETQYF. The CDR3 DNA is TGCGCCAGCAGCCCCCCACCGGGACTAGCGGGGGCCAAGTACCAAGAGACCCAGTACTTC.

The chain joins TRBV4-1 to TRBJ1-4; no firm D call. The CDR3 length is 12 residues. Trimming left V 4 bases short and J 13 bases short, with 13 bases between. Germline assignment: CDR1 MGHRA and CDR2 YSYEKL. The CDR3 DNA sequence: TGCGCCAGCAGCCCTTGGGCTGATAGACTGTTTTTT. It is translated as CASSPWADRLFF.

V usage is TRBV6-5 and J usage is TRBJ2-3; 9 nucleotides line up with TRBD2. Germline values: CDR1 MNHEY, CDR2 SVGAGI. The J segment lost 4 bases and the V segment lost 4 bases, leaving 6 bases of the junction unmatched. This CDR3 contains 15 residues. CDR3 region: CASSSSSGSADTQYF. In DNA, the CDR3 is TGTGCCAGCAGTTCGAGTAGCGGGAGTGCAGATACGCAGTATTTT.

Only one count was recorded for this clone. J is TRBJ2-5 and V is TRBV7-2, with D hard to call. The length of the CDR3 is 13 residues. CDR1 and CDR2 from the germline V gene are SGHTA and FQGNSA. With 4 bases removed from V and 2 bases from J, the gap between germline ends came to 8 bases. The CDR3 loop is CASSSLRQETQYF. The CDR3 coding sequence is TGTGCCAGCAGCTCCCTCAGGCAAGAGACCCAGTACTTC.